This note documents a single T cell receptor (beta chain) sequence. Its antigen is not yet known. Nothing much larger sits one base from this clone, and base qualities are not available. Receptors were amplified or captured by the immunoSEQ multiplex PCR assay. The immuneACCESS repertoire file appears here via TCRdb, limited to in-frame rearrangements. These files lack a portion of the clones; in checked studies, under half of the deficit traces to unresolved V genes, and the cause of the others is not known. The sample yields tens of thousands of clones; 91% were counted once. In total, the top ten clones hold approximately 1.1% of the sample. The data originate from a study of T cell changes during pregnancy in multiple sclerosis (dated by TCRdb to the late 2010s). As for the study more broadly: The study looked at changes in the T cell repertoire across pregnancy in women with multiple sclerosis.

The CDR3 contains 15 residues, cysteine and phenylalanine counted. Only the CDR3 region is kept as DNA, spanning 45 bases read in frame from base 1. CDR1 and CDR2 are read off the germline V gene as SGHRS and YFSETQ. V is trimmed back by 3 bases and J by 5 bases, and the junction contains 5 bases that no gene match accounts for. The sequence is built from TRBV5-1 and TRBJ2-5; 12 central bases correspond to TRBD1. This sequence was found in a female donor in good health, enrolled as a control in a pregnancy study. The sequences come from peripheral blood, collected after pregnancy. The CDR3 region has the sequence CASSSLGTGGETQYF. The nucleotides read TGCGCCAGCAGCTCCCTCGGGACAGGGGGCGAGACCCAGTACTTC.